This T cell receptor beta chain was captured in a study of radiation and T cells in renal cell carcinoma. Overall study results and limits: Compared with controls, irradiated tumors showed greater TCR clonality. Tumor samples were small regions of 0.9 to 1 g. Top tumor clonotypes rose in blood 2 weeks post-radiation, then contracted.

CDR3 length: 13 residues. The germline CDR1 and CDR2 sequences are SQVTM and ANQGSEA. V lost 4 bases, J lost 0 bases, and 1 base stayed unmatched. Remarks on this clone: Its antigen is undetermined.

Treatment denoted: 15 Gy SBRT to primary tumor, nephrectomy 4 weeks later. Repertoires were generated with immunoSEQ multiplex PCR, while TCRdb's copy carries only in-frame clones and drops some. The data contain approximately 23,000 clones, 40% to 55% of them singletons. The rearrangement uses TRBV29-1 and TRBJ2-7; 9 nucleotides match TRBD1. Here the sequenced sample was tumor tissue, taken from a patient whose treatment included radiotherapy and nephrectomy. This clonotype originated in a woman in her 50s with renal cell carcinoma. As DNA, the CDR3 is TGCAGCGTTGGGGACAGGGCCTCCTACGAGCAGTACTTC. Protein: CSVGDRASYEQYF.